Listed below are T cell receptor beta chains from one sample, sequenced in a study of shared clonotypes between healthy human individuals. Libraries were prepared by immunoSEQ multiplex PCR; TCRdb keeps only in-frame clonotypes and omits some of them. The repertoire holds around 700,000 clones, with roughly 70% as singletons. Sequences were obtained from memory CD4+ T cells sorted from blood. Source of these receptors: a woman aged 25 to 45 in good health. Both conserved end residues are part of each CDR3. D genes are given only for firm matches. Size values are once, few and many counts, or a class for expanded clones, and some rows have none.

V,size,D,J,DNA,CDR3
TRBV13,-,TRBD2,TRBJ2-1,TGTGCCAGCAGCTCTAGCGGAACCGCCTACAATGAGCAGTTCTTC,CASSSSGTAYNEQFF
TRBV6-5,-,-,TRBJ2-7,TGTGCCAGCAGTTACTCTTTCGGGAGTCATCCCTACGAGCAGTACTTC,CASSYSFGSHPYEQYF
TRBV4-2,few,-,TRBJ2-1,TGTGCCAGCAGCCAAGATGGTCCGCGGTCCTCCTACAATGAGCAGTTCTTC,CASSQDGPRSSYNEQFF
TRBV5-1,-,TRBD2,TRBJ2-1,TGCGCCAGCAGCTCACGAACTAGCGGGGCGCTGAATGAGCAGTTCTTC,CASSSRTSGALNEQFF
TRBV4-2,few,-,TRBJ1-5,TGTGCCAGCAGCCAAGACACACAGCCCCAGCATTTT,CASSQDTQPQHF
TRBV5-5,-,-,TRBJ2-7,TGTGCCAGCAGCTCGGGACTCGCCTGGAGGTTC,CASSSGLAWRF
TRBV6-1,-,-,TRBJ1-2,TGTGCCAGCAGTGAAGCGGGGCACTATGGCTACACCTTC,CASSEAGHYGYTF
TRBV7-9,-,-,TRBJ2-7,TGTGCCAGCAGCTTCCTGGGCTACGAGCAGTACTTC,CASSFLGYEQYF
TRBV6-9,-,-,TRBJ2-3,TGTGCCAGCAGTTACCGTTGGGGCACAGATACGCAGTATTTT,CASSYRWGTDTQYF
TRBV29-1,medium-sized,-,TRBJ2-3,TGCAGCGTTGAAAGGGATTTCACAGATACGCAGTATTTT,CSVERDFTDTQYF
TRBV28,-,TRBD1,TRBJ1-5,TGTGCCAGCAGGGCGGACAGGGTAAGGGGTCAGCCCCAGCATTTT,CASRADRVRGQPQHF
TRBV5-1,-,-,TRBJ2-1,TGCGCCAGCAGCCGTACCCTGGATGAGCAGTTCTTC,CASSRTLDEQFF
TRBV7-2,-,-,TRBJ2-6,TGTGCCAGCAGCTCTCCCGGACTCAGGGGAGGGGCCAACGTCCTGACTTTC,CASSSPGLRGGANVLTF
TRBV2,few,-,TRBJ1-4,TGTGCCAGCAGTTATGATGCAACTAATGAAAAACTGTTTTTT,CASSYDATNEKLFF
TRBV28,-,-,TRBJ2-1,TGTGCCAGCAGTTTTTTTCGGCAGATCTACAATGAGCAGTTCTTC,CASSFFRQIYNEQFF
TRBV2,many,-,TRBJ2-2,TGTGCCAGCAGCGGCGATGGCGCGAACACCGGGGAGCTGTTTTTT,CASSGDGANTGELFF
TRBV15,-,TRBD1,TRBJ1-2,TGTGCCACCAGCAGATCCCGGACAGGGGGCGGCTACACCTTC,CATSRSRTGGGYTF
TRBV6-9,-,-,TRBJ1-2,TGTGCCAGCAGTCCACGACAACGCTATGGCTACACCTTC,CASSPRQRYGYTF
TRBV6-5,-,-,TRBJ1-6,TGTGCCACCAACCGTCATAATTCACCCCTCCACTTT,CATNRHNSPLHF
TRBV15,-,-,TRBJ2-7,TGTGCCACCAGCGACAGTCCCTACGAGCAGTACTTC,CATSDSPYEQYF
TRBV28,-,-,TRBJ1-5,TGTGCCAGCAGTCTCCCCTCAGGGTTAGGGGGCAATCAGCCCCAGCATTTT,CASSLPSGLGGNQPQHF
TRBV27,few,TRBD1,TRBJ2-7,TGTGCCAGCAGTTTTAACAGGGGGCCCTACGAGCAGTACTTC,CASSFNRGPYEQYF
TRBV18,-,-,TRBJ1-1,TGTGCCAGCACCCAAGCGGGCGGCATGAACACTGAAGCTTTCTTT,CASTQAGGMNTEAFF